This TCR beta chain was profiled in a study of shared clonotypes between healthy human individuals (dated by TCRdb to the early 2020s). Background for the entire study: A couple of women and a few men aged 18 to 49 years were included in the cohort. For each donor, three plates each were used for CD4 naive and CD4 memory, two plates were used for CD8 naive, and one plate was used for CD8 memory. Blood TCR repertoires of about five healthy adults were deeply sequenced to estimate repertoire size and the extent of clonotype sharing between individuals. Different laboratories and diverse techniques were used to prepare libraries and sequence TCR repertoires, to increase sequencing depth and limit assay-specific biases. Each donor's leukapheresis produced roughly between roughly 0.94 and 9.5 billion PBMCs. Paper-wide results and their limitations: Estimated clonotype richness was generally larger for naive than for memory subsets. Even with the large sequencing depth, rarefaction of the sorted-subset datasets indicated that sequencing was incomplete. Pairwise subsampling led to the expectation that sequencing depth would affect the degree of clonotype sharing among donors. Across a few donors, roughly 5.4% of naive CD4, roughly 3.4% of naive CD8, 2.3% of memory CD4, and approximately 0.4% of memory CD8 clonotypes were shared. Because the study included only a small number of donors, the genetic and exposure-history diversity represented was limited. Only blood was sampled, and tissue TCR repertoires likely differ from those in blood. Compared with non-shared clonotypes, the clonotypes found in all four sorted-subset donors had higher generation probabilities.

Using the deep immunoSEQ assay, multiplex PCR amplified TCR CDR3 regions from genomic DNA. For each cell subset, the extracted genomic DNA was distributed evenly across all wells of several immunoSEQ 96-well plates, and each plate served as one replicate. For sorted subsets, 200 ng of genomic DNA, equivalent to 30,000 or so T cell genomes, went into each replicate PCR. Purified libraries were quantified with a Qubit 3.0 fluorometer, sized on a Bioanalyzer 2100, and re-quantified with the KAPA Library Quantification kit. A separate single-read 150-cycle Illumina NextSeq 550 flow cell was used to sequence each immunoSEQ 96-well plate. For the original study's pipeline: The immunoSEQ output contained only junctional sequences without quality scores, so filtering could not match that applied to full-length reads. To assign V/J genes and CDR3, sequences were annotated against IMGT germline references using PyIR, a Python wrapper for IgBLAST v1.9. Reads were removed for weak V/J assignments (E-value above 1e-6), missing CDR3, stop codons, out-of-frame junctions, or ambiguous translated residues. V3J clonotypes were defined by identical inferred V gene, J gene, and CDR3 amino acid sequence. Percentage overlap between repertoires was computed as shared unique clonotypes divided by the size of the smaller repertoire. Three approaches were used to assess repertoire richness: RTK rarefaction, the Chao1 estimator, and Recon v2.1 estimates of unobserved clonotypes. For all TCRbeta clonotypes obtained by the gDNA method from a few donors, generation probabilities were computed with OLGA. TCRdb stores this immuneACCESS table with in-frame sequences only. Part of the clones is absent; in the studies checked, under half of the shortfall reflects unresolved V genes, and no reason is known for the rest. V, J and clone size were drawn from that table, and D and trimming were deduced from the DNA. The sample records around 1.5 million clones, around 98% of which are singletons. 0.45% of the sample is taken by the ten largest.

About this clone itself: The antigen this receptor binds is unknown. Per-base qualities were not stored, and no clone one base away is much larger.

Including cysteine and phenylalanine, the CDR3 has 15 amino acids. CDR3 DNA is the only sequence kept; it has 45 bases, read in frame from the first base. The germline V gene supplies CDR1 MNHEY and CDR2 SVGAGI. Deletion took 7 bases off V and 0 bases off J, with a span of 13 bases between the germline ends. The donors were healthy, HIV-negative adults who had no recently reported acute infections or vaccinations. All donors were Caucasian adults living in Nashville, Tennessee, USA. CD4+ T cells were enriched by magnetic negative selection, after which naive cells were positively selected on CD45RA and the negative fraction was taken as the memory subset. Blood was collected by leukapheresis, and PBMCs were isolated by Ficoll-Histopaque density gradient centrifugation and then cryopreserved in liquid nitrogen vapor phase. Analytical flow cytometry was used to check the purity and quantity of every magnetically sorted T cell population. Genomic DNA was isolated from each sorted fraction and quantified by UV absorbance on a Nanodrop 2000c.

The sequencing input was naive CD4+ T cells sorted from blood. What this sample's cell subset or site label stands for: CD45RA+ positively selected. This clonotype originated in a man aged 25-45 years in good health. Rearrangement joined TRBV6-5 to TRBJ1-5; the D gene cannot be named for sure. CDR3 protein: CASMEGGYSNQPQHF. The sequenced DNA: TGTGCCAGCATGGAGGGTGGGTATAGCAATCAGCCCCAGCATTTT.